This entry features one TCR beta chain sequence. Its antigen is unknown. The read is 3 residues too short to cover the CDR3 end, so that end is filled in from the germline J gene. V was shortened by 0 bases and J by 6 bases, with 13 bases between the two germline ends. Germline loops: CDR1 SGHRS, CDR2 YFSETQ. The CDR3 runs 15 residues. Produced via immunoSEQ multiplex PCR; TCRdb's table is partial and in-frame only. The sample shows 16,000 or so clones, none of them appearing just once. This sample is drawn from a study of T cell clonality in common variable immunodeficiency. Findings and caveats of the study: Reportedly, TCR beta sequences from common variable immunodeficiency showed fewer deletions and N-nucleotide insertions.

The sequence derives from a human donor with common variable immunodeficiency. This chain connects TRBV5-1 to TRBJ1-5, with D possibly being TRBD1 (5 bases). The sample consisted of peripheral blood mononuclear cells. The CDR3 DNA, read in part, is TGCGCCAGCAGCTTGGATGGTCAGGGCGTTCAGCCC. It is translated as CASSLDGQGVQP. The whole CDR3 is CASSLDGQGVQPQHF.